The source of this T cell receptor beta chain is a study of identical twins. TCRdb fed the 5' RACE reads into MiXCR, producing one record per CDR3 protein. The table has 450,000 to 650,000 distinct CDR3 sequences, roughly 15% seen once. The V end was cut by 2 bases, the J end by 2 bases, with 12 bases between. The CDR3 consists of 15 residues. CDR1 is DFQATT, CDR2 SNEGSKA, per germline (reference sequence). These sequences were also reported in another study, on yellow fever vaccine responses in identical twins.

Input material: CD4+ T cells sorted from blood. The sequence was obtained from a woman between 18 and 29 years old in good health. The rearrangement joins TRBV20-1 to TRBJ2-2; D is possibly TRBD2 (6 bases). The CDR3 loop reads CSARPTSPNTGELFF. CDR3 nucleotides: TGCAGTGCTAGACCTACTAGCCCTAACACCGGGGAGCTGTTTTTT.